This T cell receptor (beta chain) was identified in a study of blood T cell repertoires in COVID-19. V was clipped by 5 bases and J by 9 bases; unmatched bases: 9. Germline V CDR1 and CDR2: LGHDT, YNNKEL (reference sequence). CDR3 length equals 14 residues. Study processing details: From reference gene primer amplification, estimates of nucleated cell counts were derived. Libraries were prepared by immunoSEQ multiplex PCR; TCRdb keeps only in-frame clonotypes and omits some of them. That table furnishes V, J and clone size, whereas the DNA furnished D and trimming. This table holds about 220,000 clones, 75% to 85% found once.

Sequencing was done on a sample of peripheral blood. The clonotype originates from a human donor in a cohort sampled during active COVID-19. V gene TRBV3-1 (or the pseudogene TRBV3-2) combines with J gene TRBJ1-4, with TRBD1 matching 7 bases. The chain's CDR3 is CASSSTGLTKKLFF. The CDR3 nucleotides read TGTGCCAGCAGCTCGACAGGGCTAACAAAAAAACTGTTTTTT.